What follows is one T cell receptor beta chain and its context. Its specificity is not known. These data are taken from a study of beta chain features in type 1 diabetes. Stem cell-like memory, regulatory, central memory and naive CD4+ cells were sorted via CD45RO/CCR7/CD25/CD127/CD95/CD27. Findings and caveats of the study: The VDJ junctions of type 1 diabetes patients carried fewer insertions and more deletions. Any PCR bias toward short templates would affect both groups alike. Using cDNA template may skew counts toward highly expressing activated cells. Within each of all four CD4+ subsets, Type 1 diabetes patients had TCRB CDR3s that were moderately but significantly shorter.

Expressed TCRB transcripts got sequenced, as all isolated RNA was reverse transcribed. Some clones are missing from TCRdb's copy, which holds only in-frame ones; the method was immunoSEQ multiplex PCR. Of hundreds of thousands of clones detected, 15% appear once; the ten largest clones hold less than 0.02%. Trimming stripped 6 bases from V and 2 bases from J, with 14 bases between. From germline, CDR1 is MDHEN and CDR2 SYDVKM. This CDR3 has 14 amino acids. The sequence came from a man in his late teens or twenties with type 1 diabetes. This chain links TRBV28 with TRBJ2-7, with D perhaps TRBD1 (5 bases). Sequenced sample: naive CD4+ T cells from blood. CDR3 DNA: TGTGCCAGCAGCCTGTCGGACATTACCTACGAGCAGTACTTC. It specifies CASSLSDITYEQYF.